Shown below are 18 T cell receptor beta chains from a single sample sequenced in a study of technical replicates of blood from a few donors. This table comes from immunoSEQ multiplex PCR, and its TCRdb copy is limited to in-frame clones, with some not included. Found here are tens of thousands of clones, roughly 95% of them singletons; the top ten hold around 0.4%. The sample comprised T cells isolated from PBMCs. These receptors were collected from a human donor in good health.

The rearrangement links TRBV2 to TRBJ2-1; D is possibly TRBD2 (5 bases). Germline V gene sequence: CDR1 SNHLY, CDR2 FYNNEI. CDR3 length: 15 residues. V shed 2 bases and J shed 9 bases, with 17 bases lying between them. CDR3 amino acids: CASSERSADYGEQFF. In DNA, the CDR3 is TGTGCCAGCAGTGAACGCAGTGCAGACTATGGTGAGCAGTTCTTC.

V usage is TRBV25-1 and J usage is TRBJ2-7; 11 positions agree with TRBD1. The CDR3 totals 15 residues. Germline lookup yields CDR1 MGHDK and CDR2 SYGVNS. Trimming took 4 bases from V and 5 from J; bases not matched to a gene: 7. CDR3 nucleotide sequence: TGTGCCAGCAGTGGATCGGACAGGGGGCAAGACGAGCAGTACTTC. This encodes CASSGSDRGQDEQYF.

CDR3 amino acids: CASSEIGGTYNEQFF. CDR3 coding DNA: TGTGCCAGCAGTGAAATTGGCGGGACTTACAATGAGCAGTTCTTC. The chain combines TRBV6-4 with TRBJ2-1, with D possibly TRBD2 on 6 matching bases. This CDR3 region has 15 residues. Trimming took off 3 bases at V and 4 bases at J, with 13 bases between the two ends. The germline V gene encodes CDR1 MRHNA and CDR2 SNTAGT.

The rearrangement joins TRBV7-8 to TRBJ2-7; a possible D gene is TRBD1 (5 bases). This CDR3 region has 18 residues. Germline V CDR1 and CDR2: SGHVS, FQNEAQ. Trimming stripped 0 bases from V and 3 bases from J, with 21 bases between. CDR3 sequence reads: CASSLAFLGATLGYEQYF. The CDR3 coding sequence is TGTGCCAGCAGCTTAGCGTTTCTAGGGGCGACTCTTGGCTACGAGCAGTACTTC.

This clone appeared a few times. The rearrangement uses TRBV30 and TRBJ1-4; possible D gene TRBD1, 6 bases. The CDR3 has 14 amino acids. CDR1 GTSNPN and CDR2 SVGIG come from the germline V gene (reference sequence). V was shortened by 1 base and J by 8 bases, with 14 bases between the two germline ends. Written as DNA, the CDR3 is TGTGCCTGGAGTGCCGGGACATCGTCCGAAAAACTGTTTTTT. It codes for CAWSAGTSSEKLFF. The full variable domain, its missing parts supplied by reference TRBV30 and TRBJ1-4, is SQTIHQWPATLVQPVGSPLSLECTVEGTSNPNLYWYRQAAGRGLQLLFYSVGIGQISSEVPQNLSASRPQDRQFILSSKKLLLSDSGFYLCAWSAGTSSEKLFFGSGTQLSVL.

The chain uses TRBV30 and TRBJ1-2, with D hard to call. The CDR3 totals 11 residues. The V end lost 5 bases, the J end lost 6 bases, and 10 bases lay between the germline ends. The V gene's germline CDR1 is GTSNPN and CDR2 SVGIG (reference sequence). CDR3: CAWADYHGYTF. DNA of the CDR3: TGTGCCTGGGCAGATTATCATGGCTACACCTTC.

The DNA of the CDR3 is TGTGCCAGCAGCGGGGACACCTCCTACGAGCAGTACTTC. Translation: CASSGDTSYEQYF. The chain joins TRBV2 to TRBJ2-7; maybe TRBD1 (6 bases). Germline loops: CDR1 SNHLY, CDR2 FYNNEI. The CDR3 sequence is 13 residues long. The ends were cut back, 6 bases at V and 0 bases at J, with 9 bases in the middle. Complete variable domain (other parts from reference TRBV2 and TRBJ2-7): EPEVTQTPSHQVTQMGQEVILRCVPISNHLYFYWYRQILGQKVEFLVSFYNNEISEKSEIFDDQFSVERPDGSNFTLKIRSTKLEDSAMYFCASSGDTSYEQYFGPGTRLTVT.

The V gene is TRBV29-1, the J gene TRBJ2-7, with TRBD2 matching 10 bases. With 3 bases clipped from V and 2 bases from J, the junction kept 10 bases outside the gene matches. CDR1 and CDR2 from the germline V gene are SQVTM and ANQGSEA. CDR3 length equals 16 residues. CDR3 sequence reads: CSVDWASGSEAYEQYF. The CDR3 nucleotides read TGCAGCGTTGACTGGGCTAGCGGGAGTGAAGCCTACGAGCAGTACTTC.

The chain uses TRBV6-6 and TRBJ2-1; 8 bases fit TRBD2. CDR3 length equals 16 residues. Germline V gene lookup returns CDR1 MNHNY and CDR2 SVGAGI (reference sequence). Trimming took 2 bases from V and 0 from J; bases not matched to a gene: 3. The CDR3 bases are TGTGCCAGCAGTTACCTCAGCGGGAGCTCCTACAATGAGCAGTTCTTC. Protein product: CASSYLSGSSYNEQFF.

This chain connects TRBV28 to TRBJ2-5; TRBD2 is a possible D gene (6 bases). V was trimmed by 6 bases and J by 0 bases, leaving 20 bases between them. Germline lookup yields CDR1 MDHEN and CDR2 SYDVKM. The CDR3 is 17 amino acids. The chain's CDR3 is CASSRSGTVFYQETQYF. The CDR3 bases are TGTGCCAGCAGCCGCTCCGGGACTGTGTTCTACCAAGAGACCCAGTACTTC.

This sequence joins TRBV7-3 and TRBJ1-1; no reliable D call. Trimming left V 5 bases short and J 3 bases short, with 10 bases between. Germline V gene sequence: CDR1 SGHTA, CDR2 FQGTGA. The CDR3 runs to 13 residues. DNA for the CDR3: TGTGCCAGCAGCCTTTCCACATACACTGAAGCTTTCTTT. This sequence encodes CASSLSTYTEAFF.

V gene TRBV11-3 combines with J gene TRBJ1-3; 12 nucleotides line up with TRBD1. The CDR3 extends over 14 amino acids. The V gene end was trimmed by 5 bases and the J gene end by 7 bases; junction bases not matched to a gene: 3. Germline CDR1 SGHNT, CDR2 YENEEA. CDR3 residues: CASSLGTGGNTIYF. The CDR3 nucleotides are TGTGCCAGCAGCCTCGGGACAGGGGGCAACACCATATATTTT.

V and J are TRBV5-4 and TRBJ2-2, with 9 bases identical to TRBD1. CDR3 length: 15 residues. V shed 4 bases, J shed 5 bases, and the junction held 6 bases outside the gene matches. Germline assignment: CDR1 SGHNT and CDR2 YYREEE (reference sequence). The CDR3 is CASSTGTGRTGELFF. The CDR3 DNA is TGTGCCAGCAGCACCGGGACAGGGAGAACCGGGGAGCTGTTTTTT.

The chain carries TRBV5-1 and TRBJ2-7; TRBD1 aligns across 8 bases. V lost 0 bases and J lost 2; bases outside the gene matches: 7. The CDR3 has 16 amino acids. Germline loops: CDR1 SGHRS, CDR2 YFSETQ. Here the CDR3 reads CASSLGRDRTTYEQYF. The CDR3 DNA reads as TGCGCCAGCAGCTTGGGCCGGGACAGGACCACCTACGAGCAGTACTTC. Based on the CDR3 plus reference TRBV5-1 and TRBJ2-7, the full variable domain is KAGVTQTPRYLIKTRGQQVTLSCSPISGHRSVSWYQQTPGQGLQFLFEYFSETQRNKGNFPGRFSGRQFSNSRSEMNVSTLELGDSALYLCASSLGRDRTTYEQYFGPGTRLTVT.

V usage is TRBV28 and J usage is TRBJ2-1, with TRBD1 as a possible D gene (5 bases). CDR3 length: 14 amino acids. Germline CDR1 and CDR2: MDHEN and SYDVKM. Trimming took off 5 bases at V and 5 bases at J, with 13 bases between the two ends. In DNA form, the CDR3 reads TGTGCCAGCAGTAAATACAGGATCAACAATGAGCAGTTCTTC. Its translation is CASSKYRINNEQFF.

The rearrangement uses TRBV7-6 and TRBJ2-5; TRBD2 matches 7 bases. This CDR3 contains 16 residues. V dropped 5 bases and J dropped 3; count of bases not matched to a gene: 12. Germline V gene sequence: CDR1 SGHVS, CDR2 FNYEAQ. CDR3 sequence (DNA): TGTGCCAGCAGCGTAACCCCCTTCAGCGGGAAAGAGACCCAGTACTTC. Residues: CASSVTPFSGKETQYF.

The chain recombines TRBV7-9 with TRBJ1-5, with D maybe TRBD1 (6 bases). With 6 bases removed from V and 6 bases from J, the gap between germline ends came to 12 bases. Germline values: CDR1 SEHNR, CDR2 FQNEAQ (reference sequence). The CDR3 runs 13 residues. In DNA, the CDR3 is TGTGCCAGCAGTCCAGGGGTAGTTCAGCCCCAGCATTTT. This translates into CASSPGVVQPQHF.

The chain links TRBV7-3 to TRBJ2-3; D is unclear. The CDR3 runs 13 residues. Germline CDR1 and CDR2: SGHTA and FQGTGA. The V end was cut by 3 bases, the J end by 6 bases, with 10 bases between. The chain's CDR3 is CASSFGSGDTQYF. The CDR3 nucleotides read TGTGCCAGCAGCTTTGGGTCCGGGGATACGCAGTATTTT.